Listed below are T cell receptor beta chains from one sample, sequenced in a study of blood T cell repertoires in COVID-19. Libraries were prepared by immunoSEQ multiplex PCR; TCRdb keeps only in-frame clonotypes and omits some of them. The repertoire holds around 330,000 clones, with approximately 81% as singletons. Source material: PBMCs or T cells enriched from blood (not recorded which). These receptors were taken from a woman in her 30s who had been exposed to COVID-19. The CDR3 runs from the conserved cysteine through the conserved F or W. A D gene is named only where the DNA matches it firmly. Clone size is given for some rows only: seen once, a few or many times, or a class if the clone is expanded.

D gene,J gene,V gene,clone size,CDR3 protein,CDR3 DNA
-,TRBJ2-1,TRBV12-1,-,CASSFMKDRLLTCEQFF,TGTGCCAGCAGCTTTATGAAGGACAGGTTATTGACTTGTGAGCAGTTCTTC
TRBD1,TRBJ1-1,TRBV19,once,CASSITGGKTEAFF,TGTGCCAGTAGTATAACAGGGGGGAAAACTGAAGCTTTCTTT
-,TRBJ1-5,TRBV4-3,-,CASSQDSFRNQPQHF,TGCGCCAGCAGCCAAGATAGCTTCCGCAATCAGCCCCAGCATTTT
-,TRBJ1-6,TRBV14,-,CASSPRSVLPSPLHF,TGTGCCAGCAGCCCCCGATCCGTCCTACCCTCACCCCTCCACTTT
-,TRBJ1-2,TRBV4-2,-,CASSQGDTYGYTF,TGTGCCAGCAGCCAAGGGGACACCTATGGCTACACCTTC
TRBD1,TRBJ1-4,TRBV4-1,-,CASNTGQSNEKLFF,TGCGCCAGCAATACGGGACAGAGTAATGAAAAACTGTTTTTT
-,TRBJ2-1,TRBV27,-,CASRLTPGSSHNEQFF,TGTGCCAGCAGGCTCACACCGGGAAGCTCCCACAATGAGCAGTTCTTC
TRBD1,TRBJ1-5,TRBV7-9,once,CASSFGTGLDQPQHF,TGTGCCAGCAGCTTTGGGACAGGTCTCGATCAGCCCCAGCATTTT
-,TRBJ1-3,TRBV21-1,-,CASPVPEVGNTIYF,TGTGCCAGCCCGGTTCCTGAGGTCGGAAACACCATATATTTT
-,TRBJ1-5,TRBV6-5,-,CASSSTSGQPQHF,TGTGCCAGCAGTTCAACAAGCGGTCAGCCCCAGCATTTT
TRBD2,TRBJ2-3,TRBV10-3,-,CAISGLAADTQYF,TGTGCCATCAGTGGACTAGCCGCAGATACGCAGTATTTT
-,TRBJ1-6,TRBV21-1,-,CASSPRRRGGCKNNSPLHF,TGTGCCAGCAGCCCTCGTCGGAGGGGGGGTTGTAAGAATAATTCACCCCTCCACTTT
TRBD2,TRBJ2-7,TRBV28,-,CASWGLAGELGQYF,TGTGCCAGCTGGGGGCTAGCGGGAGAACTAGGGCAGTACTTC
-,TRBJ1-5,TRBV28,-,CASRVRGGQPQHF,TGTGCCAGCAGAGTTAGGGGAGGTCAGCCCCAGCATTTT
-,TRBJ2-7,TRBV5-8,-,CASSLGDTGFYEQYF,TGTGCCAGCAGCTTGGGGGACACCGGTTTCTACGAGCAGTACTTC
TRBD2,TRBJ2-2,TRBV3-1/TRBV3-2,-,CASSHEASGGGTGELFF,TGTGCCAGCAGCCATGAAGCTAGCGGGGGCGGCACCGGGGAGCTGTTTTTT
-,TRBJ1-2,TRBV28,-,CASSPGLDYGYTF,TGTGCCAGCAGTCCAGGTCTTGATTATGGCTACACCTTC
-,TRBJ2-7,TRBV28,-,CASSSSGYPENEQYF,TGTGCCAGCAGTTCGAGCGGGTATCCGGAAAACGAGCAGTACTTC
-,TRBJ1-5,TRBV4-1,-,CASSQGEAFNQPQHF,TGCGCCAGCAGCCAAGGGGAGGCCTTCAATCAGCCCCAGCATTTT
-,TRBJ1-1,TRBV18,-,CASSRGGDTEAFF,TGTGCCAGCTCAAGAGGGGGTGACACTGAAGCTTTCTTT
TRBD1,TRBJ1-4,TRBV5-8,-,CASSLDRGGTNEKLFF,TGTGCCAGCAGCTTGGACAGGGGGGGAACTAATGAAAAACTGTTTTTT
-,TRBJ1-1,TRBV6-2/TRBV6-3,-,CASSYSPPGTEAFF,TGTGCCAGCAGTTATAGTCCCCCGGGCACTGAAGCTTTCTTT
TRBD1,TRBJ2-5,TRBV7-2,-,CASSEDRVVETQYF,TGTGCCAGCAGCGAGGACAGGGTTGTGGAGACCCAGTACTTC
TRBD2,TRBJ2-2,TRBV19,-,CASSKASGTGGELFF,TGTGCCAGTAGTAAGGCTAGCGGGACGGGCGGGGAGCTGTTTTTT
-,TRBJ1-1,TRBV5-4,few,CASHPPVTERYTEAFF,TGTGCCTCTCATCCCCCCGTCACAGAAAGGTACACTGAAGCTTTCTTT
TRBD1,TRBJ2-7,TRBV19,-,CASSPGTGDYEQYF,TGTGCCAGTAGTCCCGGGACAGGGGACTACGAGCAGTACTTC